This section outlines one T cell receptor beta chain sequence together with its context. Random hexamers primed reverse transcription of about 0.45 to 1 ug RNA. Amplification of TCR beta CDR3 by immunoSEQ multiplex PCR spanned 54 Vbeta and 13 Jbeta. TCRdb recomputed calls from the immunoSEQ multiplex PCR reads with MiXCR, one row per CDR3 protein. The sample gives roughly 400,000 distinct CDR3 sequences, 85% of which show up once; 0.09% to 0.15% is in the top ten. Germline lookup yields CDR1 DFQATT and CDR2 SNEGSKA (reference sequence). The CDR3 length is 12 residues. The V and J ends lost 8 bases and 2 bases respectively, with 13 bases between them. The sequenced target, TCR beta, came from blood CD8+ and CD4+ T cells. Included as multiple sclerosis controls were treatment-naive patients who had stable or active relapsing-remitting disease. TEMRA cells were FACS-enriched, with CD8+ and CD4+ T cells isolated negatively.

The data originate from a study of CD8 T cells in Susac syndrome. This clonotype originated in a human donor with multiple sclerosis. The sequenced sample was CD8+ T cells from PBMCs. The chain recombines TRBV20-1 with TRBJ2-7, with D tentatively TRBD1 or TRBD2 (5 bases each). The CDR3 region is CSMGTYPYEQYF. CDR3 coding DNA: TGCAGTATGGGGACGTACCCCTACGAGCAGTACTTC.